The 10 T cell receptor beta chains in this list originate from one sample, sequenced in a study of T cells in women clearing cervical HPV infection. Libraries were prepared by immunoSEQ multiplex PCR; TCRdb keeps only in-frame clonotypes and omits some of them. Its table lists about 30,000 clones. The sequencing input was blood buffy coat. The source of these receptors is a woman aged 18 to 75 with a cervical HPV16 infection that either progressed to CIN3+ or cleared (not recorded which).

For this clone: Sequencing ends 3 residues short of the CDR3 end; the germline J gene provides the rest. The V gene is TRBV7-9, the J gene TRBJ1-2; tentatively, D is TRBD1 (6 bases). The CDR3 is 12 residues long. Germline values: CDR1 SEHNR, CDR2 FQNEAQ (reference sequence). V shed 1 base and J shed 7 bases, with 7 bases lying between them. The sequenced CDR3 bases are TGTGCCAGCAGCTTAGGGGGGCTTGGC. Its protein is CASSLGGLG. The complete CDR3 reads CASSLGGLGYTF. Filled out from reference TRBV7-9 and TRBJ1-2, the complete variable domain reads DTGVSQNPRHKITKRGQNVTFRCDPISEHNRLYWYRQTLGQGPEFLTYFQNEAQLEKSRLLSDRFSAERPKGSFSTLEIQRTEQGDSAMYLCASSLGGLGYTFGSGTRLTVV.

Comment on this clone: The missing CDR3 end, 3 residues past where the read stops, is filled in from the germline J gene. The genes are TRBV28 and TRBJ1-2; D gene unclear. The CDR3 has 13 amino acids. In germline, CDR1 is MDHEN, CDR2 SYDVKM. CDR3 protein: CASSGRRASGYTF. The DNA read from the CDR3 is TGTGCCAGCAGCGGCCGGAGAGCTAGCGGC.

To note about this clone: Germline and junction disagree at one end, which may indicate a read error. The read ends 3 residues early relative to the CDR3; the germline J gene fills the gap. The chain joins TRBV18 to TRBJ2-3; D is uncertain. CDR1 KGHSH and CDR2 LQKENI come from the germline V gene. The CDR3 totals 11 residues. CDR3 amino acids: CASSPSDAQYF. The covered CDR3 bases are TGTGCCAGCTCGCCATCAGATGCG.

Points on this clone: The CDR3 extends 3 residues past the end of the read, so its final part is completed from the germline J gene. The chain joins TRBV18 to TRBJ2-7, with 13 bases that match TRBD2. The CDR3 loop spans 16 amino acids. V dropped 2 bases and J dropped 0; count of bases not matched to a gene: 1. Germline values: CDR1 KGHSH, CDR2 LQKENI. The CDR3 sequence is CASSPGLAGASYEQYF. CDR3 DNA, as far as it was read: TGTGCCAGCTCACCAGGACTAGCGGGGGCCTCCTACGAG.

As concerns this clone: The CDR3 goes on 3 residues after the read ends, and that part is filled in from the germline J gene. The chain links TRBV7-9 to TRBJ1-2; 8 positions agree with TRBD1. V gave up 5 bases and J gave up 7 bases; unmatched junction bases: 6. In germline, CDR1 is SEHNR, CDR2 FQNEAQ (reference sequence). This CDR3 spans 13 amino acids. The CDR3 sequence is CASSAQGARGYTF. Incomplete CDR3 DNA: TGTGCCAGCAGCGCTCAGGGGGCGCGTGGC.

On this clone itself: The read terminates 3 residues ahead of where the CDR3 ends, so the germline J gene completes it. The chain carries TRBV7-3 and TRBJ2-1; D is possibly TRBD2 (5 bases). Germline CDR1 SGHTA, CDR2 FQGTGA. Trimming removed 5 bases at V and 0 bases at J, with 11 bases between. The length of the CDR3 is 15 residues. The CDR3 reads CASSQQRSSYNEQFF. The CDR3 DNA, read in part, is TGTGCCAGCAGCCAACAGCGGAGCTCCTACAATGAG.

To note about this clone: The read stops 3 residues short of the end of the CDR3; the missing end is completed from the germline J gene. The rearrangement links TRBV6-2 or TRBV6-3 to TRBJ2-3, with 7 bases aligning to TRBD1. This CDR3 has 15 amino acids. Germline V CDR1 and CDR2: MNHEY, SVGEGT. CDR3 protein: CASSPNRGAWQPQYF. The CDR3 DNA, read in part, is TGTGCCAGCAGCCCAAACAGGGGTGCTTGGCAGCCG.

CDR3 sequence reads: CASSPPAGGAFF. Incomplete CDR3 DNA: TGTGCCAGCAGCCCCCCTGCCGGCGGA. The V and J genes are TRBV9 and TRBJ1-1; unclear D gene. The CDR3 end is not reached by the read, which stops 3 residues before it; the germline J gene fills it in. The CDR3 has 12 amino acids. Germline V lookup: CDR1 SGDLS, CDR2 YYNGEE.

A word on this clone: The read finishes 3 residues shy of the CDR3 end, and the germline J gene is used to complete it. This chain connects TRBV6-4 to TRBJ1-1; no definite D call. V lost 6 bases and J 0 bases, leaving 8 bases between the germline ends. The length of the CDR3 is 13 residues. Germline V gives CDR1 MRHNA, CDR2 SNTAGT. The CDR3 protein is CASSRNMNTEAFF. Partial CDR3 DNA: TGTGCCAGCAGCCGTAACATGAACACTGAA.

Points on this clone: The read ends 3 residues shy of where the CDR3 ends; the end is completed using the germline J gene. This chain joins TRBV2 and TRBJ2-3; TRBD1 agrees at 8 bases. The junction had 12 bases not matched to a gene; V was cut back by 6 bases and J by 7 bases. This CDR3 has 15 amino acids. Germline loops: CDR1 SNHLY, CDR2 FYNNEI. The CDR3 bases that were read are TGTGCCAGCAGCCTTGACAGGGGCGGTAAAAATACG. As protein: CASSLDRGGKNT. The entire CDR3 protein is CASSLDRGGKNTQYF.